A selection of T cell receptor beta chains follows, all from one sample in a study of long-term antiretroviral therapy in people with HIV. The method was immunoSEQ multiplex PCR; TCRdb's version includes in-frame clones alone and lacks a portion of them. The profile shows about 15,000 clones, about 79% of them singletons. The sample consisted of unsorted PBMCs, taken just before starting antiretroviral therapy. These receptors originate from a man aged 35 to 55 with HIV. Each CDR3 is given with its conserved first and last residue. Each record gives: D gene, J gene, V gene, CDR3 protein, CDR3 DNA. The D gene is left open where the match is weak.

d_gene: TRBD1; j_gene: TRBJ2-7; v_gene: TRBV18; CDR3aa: CASSETGTYEQYF; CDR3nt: TGTGCCAGCTCAGAGACAGGGACCTACGAGCAGTACTTC
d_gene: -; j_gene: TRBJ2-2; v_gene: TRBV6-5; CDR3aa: CASSRNRGYTGELFF; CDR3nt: TGTGCCAGCAGTAGAAACCGGGGTTACACCGGGGAGCTGTTTTTT
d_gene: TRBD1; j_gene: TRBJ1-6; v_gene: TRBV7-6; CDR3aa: CASSAGTGNSPLHF; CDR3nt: TGTGCCAGCAGCGCTGGGACAGGCAATTCACCCCTCCACTTT
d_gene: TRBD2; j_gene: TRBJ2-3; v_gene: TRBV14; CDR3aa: CASSFAGGLADTQYF; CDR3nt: TGTGCCAGCAGCTTCGCGGGAGGGCTTGCAGATACGCAGTATTTT
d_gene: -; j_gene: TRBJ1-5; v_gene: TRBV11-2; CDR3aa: CASSLEGYGPQHF; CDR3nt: TGTGCCAGCAGCTTAGAAGGTTATGGGCCCCAGCATTTT
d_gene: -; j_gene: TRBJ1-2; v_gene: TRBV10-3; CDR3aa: CAISPKSDTGFTGYTF; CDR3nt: TGTGCCATCAGTCCTAAATCTGACACAGGGTTCACTGGCTACACCTTC
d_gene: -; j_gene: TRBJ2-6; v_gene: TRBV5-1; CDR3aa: CASSLIAGANVLTF; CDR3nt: TGCGCCAGCAGCTTGATTGCTGGGGCCAACGTCCTGACTTTC
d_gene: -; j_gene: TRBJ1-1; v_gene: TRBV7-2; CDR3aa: CASSLVSSGARVTEAFF; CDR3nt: TGTGCCAGCAGCTTAGTCTCTTCGGGGGCGAGAGTCACTGAAGCTTTCTTT
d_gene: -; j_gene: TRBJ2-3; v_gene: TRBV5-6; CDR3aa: CASSLGLNTDTQYF; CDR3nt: TGTGCCAGCAGCTTGGGACTGAACACAGATACGCAGTATTTT
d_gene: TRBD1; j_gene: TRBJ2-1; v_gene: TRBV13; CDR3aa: CASSAPGQGQYNEQFF; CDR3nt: TGTGCCAGCAGCGCCCCGGGACAGGGGCAATACAATGAGCAGTTCTTC